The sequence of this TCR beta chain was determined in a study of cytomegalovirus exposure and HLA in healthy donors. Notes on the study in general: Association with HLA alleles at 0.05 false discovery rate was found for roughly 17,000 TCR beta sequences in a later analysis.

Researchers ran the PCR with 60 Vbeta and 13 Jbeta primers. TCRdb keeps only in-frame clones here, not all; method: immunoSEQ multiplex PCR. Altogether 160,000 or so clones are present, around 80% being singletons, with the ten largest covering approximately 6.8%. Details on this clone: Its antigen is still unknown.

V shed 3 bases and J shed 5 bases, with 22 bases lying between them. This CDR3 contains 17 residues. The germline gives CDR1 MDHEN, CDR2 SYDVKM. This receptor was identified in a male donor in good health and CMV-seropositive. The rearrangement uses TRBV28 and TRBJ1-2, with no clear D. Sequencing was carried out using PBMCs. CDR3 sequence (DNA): TGTGCCAGCAGTTTGAATTATGCGAGGGTTCTTTCTTATGGCTACACCTTC. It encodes CASSLNYARVLSYGYTF.